This TCR beta chain stems from a study of T cell responses to AZD1222 COVID-19 vaccine. Study summary: Some second doses came at about 4 weeks and others at about 12 weeks; these were pooled. Study-level findings and limits: Unmutated regions of variants are reportedly targeted by nearly half of spike-specific TCRs. At baseline, just six or seven AZD1222 recipients tested seropositive. Two doses of AZD1222 preceded a rise in Spike-specific TCR breadth and depth.

Points on this clone: As yet, its antigen is unknown.

CDR3 size: 14 residues. The germline V gene encodes CDR1 MNHNY and CDR2 SVGAGI (reference sequence). The V gene lost 0 bases and the J gene lost 3 bases, with 6 bases spanning the gap. The data were produced by immunoSEQ multiplex PCR, yet TCRdb's version contains in-frame clones alone and is incomplete. The data hold 90,000 to 150,000 clones, with around 82% observed a single time. The starting material was peripheral blood, obtained on day 0 of AZD1222 vaccination. The chain joins TRBV6-6 to TRBJ2-1; no reliable D call. The receptor was derived from an adult in good health. In DNA form, the CDR3 reads TGTGCCAGCAGTTACTCCCGGGTCTACAATGAGCAGTTCTTC. Amino acids: CASSYSRVYNEQFF.